These T cell receptor beta chains were read from a single sample in a study of shared clonotypes between healthy human individuals. Using immunoSEQ multiplex PCR, the repertoire was profiled, and TCRdb retains in-frame clones only, with some absent. The sample consists of about 2 million clones, approximately 94% of them appearing once. The sequencing input was naive CD8+ T cells sorted from blood. The receptors were gathered from a man aged 18-30 years in good health. CDR3s include the opening cysteine and the closing phenylalanine or tryptophan. Each record gives: CDR3 protein, CDR3 DNA, J gene, CDR3 length, V gene, D gene. The D gene is left open where the match is weak.

CDR3aa: CASSFGYAGSTDTQYF; CDR3nt: TGTGCCAGCAGCTTCGGCTACGCGGGCAGCACAGATACGCAGTATTTT; j_gene: TRBJ2-3; len: 16; v_gene: TRBV7-9; d_gene: -
CDR3aa: CASSQDRPGAGELFF; CDR3nt: TGCGCCAGCAGCCAAGATAGGCCCGGGGCCGGGGAGCTGTTTTTT; j_gene: TRBJ2-2; len: 15; v_gene: TRBV4-3; d_gene: -
CDR3aa: CASSGNEQFF; CDR3nt: TGTGCCAGCAGCGGAAATGAGCAGTTCTTC; j_gene: TRBJ2-1; len: 10; v_gene: TRBV9; d_gene: -
CDR3aa: CASGWTSGRTRDEQFF; CDR3nt: TGTGCCAGCGGATGGACTAGTGGGAGGACTAGGGATGAGCAGTTCTTC; j_gene: TRBJ2-1; len: 16; v_gene: TRBV2; d_gene: TRBD2
CDR3aa: CASSGLAGGPSYEQYF; CDR3nt: TGTGCCAGCAGCGGTTTAGCGGGGGGGCCGTCCTACGAGCAGTACTTC; j_gene: TRBJ2-7; len: 16; v_gene: TRBV9; d_gene: TRBD2
CDR3aa: CASYPRDNGDTQYF; CDR3nt: TGTGCCAGCTACCCCCGGGACAATGGAGATACGCAGTATTTT; j_gene: TRBJ2-3; len: 14; v_gene: TRBV27; d_gene: -
CDR3aa: CASSFQGGTGNTIYF; CDR3nt: TGTGCCAGCAGCTTTCAGGGGGGTACTGGAAACACCATATATTTT; j_gene: TRBJ1-3; len: 15; v_gene: TRBV13; d_gene: TRBD1
CDR3aa: CASSPSPGYEQYF; CDR3nt: TGTGCCAGCAGCCCCAGTCCCGGGTACGAGCAGTACTTC; j_gene: TRBJ2-7; len: 13; v_gene: TRBV13; d_gene: -
CDR3aa: CAAKGAYNEQFF; CDR3nt: TGTGCTGCAAAAGGGGCGTACAATGAGCAGTTCTTC; j_gene: TRBJ2-1; len: 12; v_gene: TRBV27; d_gene: -
CDR3aa: CASSYGEMSYEQYF; CDR3nt: TGTGCCAGCAGTTACGGGGAGATGAGCTACGAGCAGTACTTC; j_gene: TRBJ2-7; len: 14; v_gene: TRBV28; d_gene: -
CDR3aa: CASSSSGGHQETQYF; CDR3nt: TGTGCCAGCAGTTCTAGCGGGGGACACCAAGAGACCCAGTACTTC; j_gene: TRBJ2-5; len: 15; v_gene: TRBV2; d_gene: TRBD2
CDR3aa: CASSYVAGGHYNEQFF; CDR3nt: TGTGCCAGCAGTTACGTAGCGGGGGGGCACTACAATGAGCAGTTCTTC; j_gene: TRBJ2-1; len: 16; v_gene: TRBV6-6; d_gene: TRBD2
CDR3aa: CASSFRLGVYEQYF; CDR3nt: TGTGCCAGTAGTTTCCGCCTGGGAGTGTACGAGCAGTACTTC; j_gene: TRBJ2-7; len: 14; v_gene: TRBV19; d_gene: -
CDR3aa: CASREWGTDTQYF; CDR3nt: TGTGCCAGCAGGGAGTGGGGCACAGATACGCAGTATTTT; j_gene: TRBJ2-3; len: 13; v_gene: TRBV6-6; d_gene: -
CDR3aa: CASSLGGTPIYGYTF; CDR3nt: TGTGCCAGCAGCTTAGGAGGTACCCCAATCTATGGCTACACCTTC; j_gene: TRBJ1-2; len: 15; v_gene: TRBV7-2; d_gene: -
CDR3aa: CASSQGGNSGTLYEQYF; CDR3nt: TGCGCCAGCAGCCAAGGGGGTAATAGCGGTACCCTTTACGAGCAGTACTTC; j_gene: TRBJ2-7; len: 17; v_gene: TRBV4-1; d_gene: -
CDR3aa: CASSSGVLAGPLETQYF; CDR3nt: TGTGCCAGCAGCTCCGGAGTCCTAGCGGGACCTTTAGAGACCCAGTACTTC; j_gene: TRBJ2-5; len: 17; v_gene: TRBV5-8; d_gene: TRBD2
CDR3aa: CVTQGSNQPQHF; CDR3nt: TGTGTGACACAGGGGAGCAATCAGCCCCAGCATTTT; j_gene: TRBJ1-5; len: 12; v_gene: TRBV28; d_gene: TRBD1
CDR3aa: CASSIDSSGVQETQYF; CDR3nt: TGTGCCAGTAGTATAGATAGTAGCGGGGTACAAGAGACCCAGTACTTC; j_gene: TRBJ2-5; len: 16; v_gene: TRBV19; d_gene: TRBD2
CDR3aa: CASSLGFGTGPEAFF; CDR3nt: TGTGCCAGCAGCTTAGGTTTTGGGACAGGGCCTGAAGCTTTCTTT; j_gene: TRBJ1-1; len: 15; v_gene: TRBV7-8; d_gene: TRBD1
CDR3aa: CASKELPEYNEQFF; CDR3nt: TGTGCCAGCAAGGAGCTCCCCGAGTACAATGAGCAGTTCTTC; j_gene: TRBJ2-1; len: 14; v_gene: TRBV28; d_gene: -
CDR3aa: CASSTGHYNEQFF; CDR3nt: TGTGCCAGCAGCACGGGACATTACAATGAGCAGTTCTTC; j_gene: TRBJ2-1; len: 13; v_gene: TRBV7-9; d_gene: -
CDR3aa: CASIDGGVITDTQYF; CDR3nt: TGCGCCAGCATTGACGGGGGCGTTATCACAGATACGCAGTATTTT; j_gene: TRBJ2-3; len: 15; v_gene: TRBV10-2; d_gene: -
CDR3aa: CASSLAPTLGNTIYF; CDR3nt: TGTGCCAGCAGCTTAGCTCCGACATTAGGAAACACCATATATTTT; j_gene: TRBJ1-3; len: 15; v_gene: TRBV7-9; d_gene: -
CDR3aa: CASSLVLGDTEAFF; CDR3nt: TGTGCCAGCAGCTTAGTGCTAGGGGACACTGAAGCTTTCTTT; j_gene: TRBJ1-1; len: 14; v_gene: TRBV7-9; d_gene: -
CDR3aa: CASSYSKVSLGYEQYF; CDR3nt: TGTGCCAGCAGTTACTCGAAGGTCTCCCTCGGGTACGAGCAGTACTTC; j_gene: TRBJ2-7; len: 16; v_gene: TRBV6-5; d_gene: -
CDR3aa: CASIYRGGNTEAFF; CDR3nt: TGTGCCAGCATCTACAGGGGTGGTAACACTGAAGCTTTCTTT; j_gene: TRBJ1-1; len: 14; v_gene: TRBV5-6; d_gene: TRBD1
CDR3aa: CASSEGFLGAGELFF; CDR3nt: TGTGCCAGCAGTGAAGGATTCCTGGGGGCCGGGGAGCTGTTTTTT; j_gene: TRBJ2-2; len: 15; v_gene: TRBV2; d_gene: -
CDR3aa: CASSPLTAGPYEQYF; CDR3nt: TGTGCCAGCAGCCCCCTGACCGCGGGCCCCTACGAGCAGTACTTC; j_gene: TRBJ2-7; len: 15; v_gene: TRBV7-2; d_gene: -
CDR3aa: CASSEYVASNQPQHF; CDR3nt: TGTGCCAGCAGCGAATATGTCGCTAGCAATCAGCCCCAGCATTTT; j_gene: TRBJ1-5; len: 15; v_gene: TRBV5-5; d_gene: -
CDR3aa: CASSFRAGELFF; CDR3nt: TGTGCCAGCAGCTTCAGGGCCGGGGAGCTGTTTTTT; j_gene: TRBJ2-2; len: 12; v_gene: TRBV11-3; d_gene: -
CDR3aa: CAISEGRGMNTEAFF; CDR3nt: TGTGCCATCAGTGAAGGAAGGGGCATGAACACTGAAGCTTTCTTT; j_gene: TRBJ1-1; len: 15; v_gene: TRBV10-3; d_gene: -
CDR3aa: CASSGPVSTDTQYF; CDR3nt: TGTGCCAGCAGTGGACCGGTCAGCACAGATACGCAGTATTTT; j_gene: TRBJ2-3; len: 14; v_gene: TRBV6-5; d_gene: -
CDR3aa: CASSQDKTGVYGYTF; CDR3nt: TGCGCCAGCAGCCAAGATAAAACGGGGGTGTATGGCTACACCTTC; j_gene: TRBJ1-2; len: 15; v_gene: TRBV4-1; d_gene: -
CDR3aa: CASSLSGSSYEQYF; CDR3nt: TGTGCCAGCAGCCTTAGCGGGAGCTCCTACGAGCAGTACTTC; j_gene: TRBJ2-7; len: 14; v_gene: TRBV27; d_gene: TRBD2
CDR3aa: CASPSRDRKNTEAFF; CDR3nt: TGTGCCAGCCCTTCTCGGGACAGAAAGAACACTGAAGCTTTCTTT; j_gene: TRBJ1-1; len: 15; v_gene: TRBV2; d_gene: TRBD1
CDR3aa: CASSLRTSRSNEQFF; CDR3nt: TGTGCCAGCAGCCTCCGGACTAGCCGATCTAATGAGCAGTTCTTC; j_gene: TRBJ2-1; len: 15; v_gene: TRBV7-2; d_gene: TRBD2
CDR3aa: CAVLGLADEQYF; CDR3nt: TGTGCAGTACTCGGGCTAGCTGACGAGCAGTACTTC; j_gene: TRBJ2-7; len: 12; v_gene: TRBV7-9; d_gene: -
CDR3aa: CASSQNGQGTYEQYF; CDR3nt: TGCGCCAGCAGCCAAAACGGACAGGGGACCTACGAGCAGTACTTC; j_gene: TRBJ2-7; len: 15; v_gene: TRBV4-1; d_gene: TRBD1
CDR3aa: CASSQSTGVREKLFF; CDR3nt: TGCGCCAGCAGCCAGTCTACAGGGGTGCGGGAAAAACTGTTTTTT; j_gene: TRBJ1-4; len: 15; v_gene: TRBV4-1; d_gene: TRBD1
CDR3aa: CASSINAGAYEQYF; CDR3nt: TGTGCCAGTAGTATCAATGCAGGGGCCTACGAGCAGTACTTC; j_gene: TRBJ2-7; len: 14; v_gene: TRBV19; d_gene: -
CDR3aa: CASSSPGEGSDTEAFF; CDR3nt: TGTGCCAGCAGTTCCCCCGGGGAGGGATCGGACACTGAAGCTTTCTTT; j_gene: TRBJ1-1; len: 16; v_gene: TRBV28; d_gene: -
CDR3aa: CASSQEPGGNNEQFF; CDR3nt: TGCGCCAGCAGCCAAGAACCGGGAGGAAACAATGAGCAGTTCTTC; j_gene: TRBJ2-1; len: 15; v_gene: TRBV4-1; d_gene: TRBD2
CDR3aa: CASSYLAGGPGELFF; CDR3nt: TGTGCCAGCAGTTACTTAGCGGGGGGGCCCGGGGAGCTGTTTTTT; j_gene: TRBJ2-2; len: 15; v_gene: TRBV6-5; d_gene: TRBD2
CDR3aa: CASSFGSQVYEQYF; CDR3nt: TGCGCCAGCAGCTTCGGTTCGCAGGTCTACGAGCAGTACTTC; j_gene: TRBJ2-7; len: 14; v_gene: TRBV5-1; d_gene: -
CDR3aa: CASSYDVADTQYF; CDR3nt: TGTGCCAGCAGTTACGACGTAGCAGATACGCAGTATTTT; j_gene: TRBJ2-3; len: 13; v_gene: TRBV7-3; d_gene: -